A single sample is the source of the 12 T cell receptor beta chains below, sequenced in a study of neurological immune-mediated disorders. Time point meaning: longitudinal time-point 3. MiXCR, applied by TCRdb to the 5' RACE reads, yields one record per CDR3 protein. The repertoire holds approximately 58,000 distinct CDR3 sequences, with roughly 8.4% as singletons. Sequencing was carried out using PBMCs. These receptors were taken from a woman aged 35 to 49 in good health.

In the case of this clonotype: A junction boundary mismatches the germline segment, possibly from a read error. V usage is TRBV5-1 and J usage is TRBJ1-1, with D unclear. This CDR3 is built from 14 residues. Germline V gene sequence: CDR1 SGHRS, CDR2 YFSETQ. The CDR3 spells CASSCTAMNTEAFF. For the CDR3, the DNA is TGCGCCAGCAGCTGTACAGCCATGAACACCGAAGCTTTCTTT.

In its sample, this clonotype was seen many times. This chain links TRBV5-6 with TRBJ2-7; D might be TRBD1 or TRBD2, each matching 5 bases. CDR3 length: 14 amino acids. V lost 5 bases and J lost 4, with 16 bases in between. Germline CDR1 is SGHDT and CDR2 is YYEEEE. CDR3 protein: CASSPGTGTYEQYF. Written as DNA, the CDR3 is TGTGCCAGCAGTCCTGGGACGGGAACGTACGAGCAGTACTTC.

The table lists this clonotype with many counts. The V and J genes are TRBV7-9 and TRBJ2-1, with 10 bases identical to TRBD1. Looked up from germline, CDR1 is SEHNR and CDR2 is FQNEAQ (reference sequence). The CDR3 extends over 14 amino acids. V shed 1 base and J 7 bases; nucleotides not matched to a gene: 1. CDR3 nucleotide sequence: TGTGCCAGCAGCTTAGGGGGACAGGGGAATGAGCAGTTCTTC. It translates to CASSLGGQGNEQFF. Supplemented by reference TRBV7-9 and TRBJ2-1, the full variable domain reads DTGVSQNPRHKITKRGQNVTFRCDPISEHNRLYWYRQTLGQGPEFLTYFQNEAQLEKSRLLSDRFSAERPKGSFSTLEIQRTEQGDSAMYLCASSLGGQGNEQFFGPGTRLTVL.

This clonotype was recorded many times. The chain is built from TRBV29-1 and TRBJ2-1; D possibly corresponds to TRBD2 (6 bases). This CDR3 spans 11 amino acids. V dropped 7 bases and J dropped 7 bases, with 11 bases sitting between them. Germline V CDR1 and CDR2: SQVTM, ANQGSEA. CDR3 in DNA: TGCAGCGCGACTAGAAATAATGAGCAGTTCTTC. Protein product: CSATRNNEQFF.

This clonotype turned up a few times. The chain has TRBV5-1 and TRBJ2-1, with 7 bases that match TRBD2. In germline, CDR1 is SGHRS, CDR2 YFSETQ. The CDR3 sequence is 14 residues long. The junction had 5 bases not matched to a gene; V was cut back by 0 bases and J by 8 bases. CDR3 bases: TGCGCCAGCAGCTTGGAGCGGGAATTGGATGAGCAGTTCTTC. This sequence encodes CASSLERELDEQFF.

This clonotype was seen repeatedly, ten times or more. J is TRBJ1-6 and V is TRBV27; 7 nucleotides match TRBD1. The CDR3 runs 16 residues. Losses at the gene ends were 6 bases for V and 10 bases for J; bases not matched to a gene: 15. CDR1 is MNHEY, CDR2 SMNVEV, per germline (reference sequence). For the CDR3, the DNA is TGTGCCAGCAGCCTGAATTGGGACAGCCGAGGATCACCCCTCCACTTT. Translating it yields CASSLNWDSRGSPLHF.

There are many counts of this clonotype. V gene TRBV5-1 combines with J gene TRBJ2-3; 8 bases agree with TRBD1. Per the germline V gene, CDR1 is SGHRS and CDR2 is YFSETQ. There are 16 residues in the CDR3. The V and J ends lost 0 bases and 2 bases, in that order; junction bases with no gene match: 5. This CDR3 reads CASSLGTGRLTDTQYF. In DNA form, the CDR3 reads TGCGCCAGCAGCTTGGGGACAGGGAGGCTCACAGATACGCAGTATTTT.

This clonotype was observed at least ten times. This rearrangement joins TRBV6-6 to TRBJ1-1; 7 bases are a match to TRBD1. V shed 5 bases and J 4 bases; nucleotides not matched to a gene: 10. The CDR3 has 15 residues. Germline assignment: CDR1 MNHNY and CDR2 SVGAGI (reference sequence). The CDR3 sequence: CASSPSDRDPTEAFF. The CDR3 DNA is TGTGCCAGCAGTCCCTCTGACAGGGACCCCACTGAAGCTTTCTTT.

This clonotype has more than one count but fewer than ten. The V call is TRBV20-1, the J call TRBJ2-2; 9 bases align to TRBD1. The CDR3 totals 16 residues. The V and J ends lost 0 bases and 0 bases, in that order; junction bases with no gene match: 2. Germline V gene lookup returns CDR1 DFQATT and CDR2 SNEGSKA (reference sequence). CDR3 bases: TGCAGTGCTAGAGATTGGGACAGGGCGAACACCGGGGAGCTGTTTTTT. Its translation: CSARDWDRANTGELFF.

This clonotype was picked up a small number of times. This chain joins TRBV3-1 and TRBJ2-1; 10 bases are a match to TRBD2. Germline V gene sequence: CDR1 LGHDT, CDR2 YNNKEL (reference sequence). This CDR3 has 16 amino acids. V lost 3 bases and J lost 2; bases outside the gene matches: 4. The CDR3 DNA reads TGTGCCAGCAGCCAGACAGGACTAGCGGCCTACAATGAGCAGTTCTTC. Its translation is CASSQTGLAAYNEQFF.

By proportion, this clonotype is medium-sized. The CDR3 DNA is TGCAGTGCTGGGGTGGGGGGTACTGAAGCTTTCTTT. Protein: CSAGVGGTEAFF. The chain has TRBV20-1 and TRBJ1-1, with D possibly TRBD1 on 5 matching bases. CDR1 is DFQATT and CDR2 is SNEGSKA in the germline V gene (reference sequence). This CDR3 comprises 12 residues. V was clipped by 5 bases and J by 5 bases, with 12 bases between them.

The chain links TRBV4-3 to TRBJ1-3; D is perhaps TRBD1 (6 bases). Germline V CDR1 and CDR2: LGHNA, YSLEER. V lost 5 bases and J lost 2, with 16 bases in between. CDR3 length: 16 residues. As DNA, the CDR3 is TGCGCCAGCAGCAAAAGCCGGACAGCTGCTGGAAACACCATATATTTT. Protein sequence: CASSKSRTAAGNTIYF.